Listed here is a single T cell receptor (beta chain). The data were taken from a study of T cell changes during pregnancy in multiple sclerosis. The protocol was immunoSEQ multiplex PCR, while the TCRdb copy is restricted to in-frame clones and leaves out a portion. The sample yields about 35,000 clones, about 92% seen once. The CDR3 is made up of 15 amino acids. The V end lost 8 bases, the J end lost 4 bases, and 20 bases lay between the germline ends. Germline loops: CDR1 LGHNT, CDR2 FRNRAP. The sequence was obtained from a female donor in good health, enrolled as a control in a pregnancy study. The sequenced sample was CD4+ T cells from peripheral blood mononuclear cells, obtained after pregnancy. The chain carries TRBV12-5 and TRBJ1-1, with D tentatively TRBD1 (5 bases). The CDR3 DNA is TGTGCTAGTTTTATAGACAGCAGGGCCACCACTGAAGCTTTCTTT. It is translated as CASFIDSRATTEAFF.